These 19 T cell receptor beta chains were sequenced from one sample in a study of breast tumors, draining lymph nodes, adjacent tissues. Axillary draining lymph nodes of breast cancer patients supplied the node samples. TCRdb fed the multiplex PCR reads into MiXCR, producing one record per CDR3 protein. Among fewer than 150,000 distinct CDR3 sequences, less than 25% were seen once, and the ten largest hold over 2%. The sequencing sample was made of axillary lymph node tissue. The source is a female donor with breast cancer. Some clones in this sample may be carry-over from other donors' samples.

The sample holds a few counts of this clonotype. This may come from a read error, since a much larger clone is one base off. Lacking the conserved final phenylalanine or tryptophan, this CDR3 likely reflects a read error. The chain has TRBV12-3 or TRBV12-4 and TRBJ2-7, with 9 bases aligning to TRBD2. CDR3 length: 13 residues. The CDR3 DNA reads as TGTGCCAGCAGTGTAGCGGGAGTCTCCGAGCAGTACTCC. Its protein is CASSVAGVSEQYS.

Comments on this clonotype: One junction end disagrees with the germline gene, perhaps due to a read error. This chain connects TRBV10-3 to TRBJ2-1; maybe TRBD2 (5 bases). The CDR3 runs to 13 residues. CDR1 and CDR2 (germline): ENHRY, SYGVKD. The CDR3 spells CAISGSLSNERFF. The CDR3 DNA is TGTGCCATCAGTGGGAGTCTGTCCAATGAGCGGTTCTTT.

This clonotype was observed at least ten times. The rearrangement uses TRBV7-9 and TRBJ2-3; D is ambiguous. The V gene lost 5 bases and the J gene lost 4 bases, with 13 bases spanning the gap. The CDR3 runs 14 residues. CDR1 and CDR2 from the germline V gene are SEHNR and FQNEAQ (reference sequence). Here the CDR3 reads CASSPTIIADTQYF. CDR3 bases: TGTGCCAGCAGCCCGACAATAATCGCAGATACGCAGTATTTT.

This clonotype was detected many times. This chain joins TRBV27 and TRBJ2-7; TRBD2 might be the D (5 bases). V was trimmed by 4 bases and J by 5 bases, leaving 9 bases between them. Germline-derived CDR1 and CDR2 are MNHEY and SMNVEV (reference sequence). The CDR3 totals 12 residues. CDR3 region: CASSSSTHEQYF. As DNA, the CDR3 is TGTGCCAGCAGTTCTAGCACCCACGAGCAGTACTTC.

Remarks on this clonotype: A read error may be the cause here, since a much bigger clone is one base away. The rearrangement uses TRBV5-4 and TRBJ2-7; TRBD1 might be the D (5 bases). Germline V gene data show CDR1 as SGHNT and CDR2 as YYREEE (reference sequence). The CDR3 length is 13 residues. For the CDR3, the DNA is TGTGCCAGCCGCTTGGTAGGGGTTTACGAGCAGTACTTC. Translation gives CASRLVGVYEQYF. The full variable domain, rest sourced from reference TRBV5-4 and TRBJ2-7, is ETGVTQSPTHLIKTRGQQVTLRCSSQSGHNTVSWYQQALGQGPQFIFQYYREEENGRGNFPPRFSGLQFPNYSSELNVNALELDDSALYLCASRLVGVYEQYFGPGTRLTVT.

This clonotype was observed many times. The chain uses TRBV20-1 and TRBJ2-3, with 8 bases identical to TRBD1. V trimming: 5 bases; J trimming: 2 bases; junction bases outside the gene matches: 9. Germline V gene data show CDR1 as DFQATT and CDR2 as SNEGSKA (reference sequence). The CDR3 is 15 residues long. The DNA of the CDR3 is TGCAGTGCTCCCGCCGGACAGGGCATCACAGATACGCAGTATTTT. It yields the protein CSAPAGQGITDTQYF.

This clonotype was detected ten times or more. The gene calls are TRBV7-3 and TRBJ2-7; D call uncertain. CDR1 is SGHTA, CDR2 FQGTGA, per germline. The CDR3 sequence is 12 residues long. V lost 5 bases to trimming and J lost 3 bases, with 8 bases between them. CDR3 sequence (DNA): TGTGCCAGCAGCCAGTTACGCTACGAGCAGTACTTC. This translates into CASSQLRYEQYF.

This clonotype was counted ten times or more. The gene calls are TRBV11-3 and TRBJ2-2, with D uncertain. CDR3 length: 13 amino acids. Germline V gives CDR1 SGHNT, CDR2 YENEEA. V was cut by 1 base and J by 4 bases, with 4 bases left in between. The CDR3 loop is CASSLVGTGELFF. The CDR3 region has the DNA TGTGCCAGCAGCTTAGTGGGCACCGGGGAGCTGTTTTTT.

As for this clonotype: This may be a read error: a much more frequent sequence differs by one nucleotide. Lacking the conserved final phenylalanine or tryptophan, this CDR3 likely reflects a read error. V usage is TRBV13 and J usage is TRBJ2-3; TRBD2 matches at 8 bases. V was pared by 1 base and J by 0 bases, with 3 bases of the junction left unmatched. This CDR3 has 16 residues. CDR1 is PRHDT, CDR2 FYEKMQ, per germline (reference sequence). Here the CDR3 DNA reads TGTGCCAGCAGCTTAGAGGCTAGCGGGAGCACAGATACGCAGTATCTT. It specifies CASSLEASGSTDTQYL.

This clonotype was picked up many times. The V call is TRBV4-2, the J call TRBJ2-3; D unclear. V was pared by 6 bases and J by 0 bases, with 16 bases between. CDR1 LGHNA and CDR2 YNFKEQ come from the germline V gene. The CDR3 sequence is 16 residues long. The CDR3, as DNA: TGTGCCAGCAGTATGTTCGGCCGCAAGAGCACAGATACGCAGTATTTT. Residues: CASSMFGRKSTDTQYF.

As concerns this clonotype: Given a much more abundant clone one base away, this may be a read error. CDR3 coding DNA: TGTGCCAGCAGATACTCAGGCGGGAGGGCCGGCGAGCAGTACTTC. Translating it yields CASRYSGGRAGEQYF. V usage is TRBV6-5 and J usage is TRBJ2-7; TRBD2 aligns across 9 bases. Per the germline V gene, CDR1 is MNHEY and CDR2 is SVGAGI. The CDR3 covers 15 residues.

As for this clonotype: A much larger clone lies one base from this, so it may be a read error. V usage is TRBV6-5 and J usage is TRBJ1-5; D might be TRBD1 (5 bases). In germline, CDR1 is MNHEY, CDR2 SVGAGI. The length of the CDR3 is 21 residues. CDR3 sequence: CASSYYPPTVREPYSSQPQHF. CDR3 sequence (DNA): TGTGCCAGCAGTTACTACCCCCCAACCGTCAGGGAACCTTATAGCAGTCAGCCCCAGCATTTT.

In its sample, this clonotype was seen many times. V and J are TRBV30 and TRBJ1-6; D remains ambiguous. Germline V CDR1 and CDR2: GTSNPN, SVGIG (reference sequence). The V gene lost 0 bases and the J gene lost 9 bases, with 9 bases spanning the gap. The length of the CDR3 is 13 residues. The CDR3 protein is CAWSVKGSSPLHF. CDR3 nucleotide sequence: TGTGCCTGGAGTGTAAAGGGAAGTTCACCCCTCCACTTT.

Turning to this clonotype: The junction shows a germline mismatch at one end, possibly a read error. V is TRBV4-1 and J is TRBJ1-5; D may be TRBD1 (6 bases). CDR1 and CDR2 (germline): MGHRA, YSYEKL. CDR3 length: 19 residues. The CDR3 DNA follows: TGCGCCAACAGCCAAGATCCCCTCGGGACGGGGGCGCGGAATCAGCCCCAGCGTTTT. Encoded protein: CANSQDPLGTGARNQPQRF.

At least ten counts were recorded for this clonotype. The chain couples TRBV11-2 to TRBJ2-1; TRBD2 matches at 8 bases. Germline V gene lookup returns CDR1 SGHAT and CDR2 FQNNGV. This CDR3 region has 19 residues. V shed 2 bases and J 4 bases; nucleotides not matched to a gene: 16. CDR3 sequence reads: CASSLLSGSSGELYNEQFF. Here the CDR3 DNA reads TGTGCCAGCAGCTTACTTAGTGGGAGTAGCGGGGAATTGTACAATGAGCAGTTCTTC.

The chain employs TRBV6-1 and TRBJ2-5, with D perhaps matching TRBD1 or TRBD2 (6 bases each). The germline gives CDR1 MNHNS, CDR2 SASEGT. The CDR3 spans 13 residues. Trimming pared 3 bases from V and 8 bases from J, leaving 13 bases between. CDR3 in DNA: TGTGCCAGCAGTGATAGGGGGGCTGGCACCCAGTACTTC. This sequence encodes CASSDRGAGTQYF.

In its sample, this clonotype was seen many times. The rearrangement uses TRBV12-3 or TRBV12-4 and TRBJ1-2; tentative D call: TRBD1 (5 bases). Trimming took 7 bases from V and 8 from J, leaving 23 bases between them. The CDR3 is 15 residues long. The chain's CDR3 is CASTFPGTAPSGYTF. CDR3 in DNA: TGTGCCAGCACCTTTCCAGGGACGGCTCCTAGCGGCTACACCTTC.

The chain employs TRBV28 and TRBJ2-7, with TRBD2 identical over 10 bases. The J segment lost 0 bases and the V segment lost 2 bases, leaving 1 base of the junction unmatched. Germline values: CDR1 MDHEN, CDR2 SYDVKM. This CDR3 has 15 residues. CDR3 protein: CASSLRTSGSYEQYF. In DNA, the CDR3 is TGTGCCAGCAGTTTACGGACTAGCGGCTCCTACGAGCAGTACTTC.

This clonotype was seen only a few times. This may stem from a read error, because a much larger clone lies one nucleotide away. J is TRBJ2-3 and V is TRBV20-1; D gene uncertain. The germline V gene encodes CDR1 DFQATT and CDR2 SNEGSKA (reference sequence). The CDR3 length is 13 residues. Trimming removed 0 bases at V and 4 bases at J, with 8 bases between. The CDR3, as DNA: TGCAGTGCTAGAGACCCTCGCGCAGATACGCAGTATTTT. Translation gives CSARDPRADTQYF.